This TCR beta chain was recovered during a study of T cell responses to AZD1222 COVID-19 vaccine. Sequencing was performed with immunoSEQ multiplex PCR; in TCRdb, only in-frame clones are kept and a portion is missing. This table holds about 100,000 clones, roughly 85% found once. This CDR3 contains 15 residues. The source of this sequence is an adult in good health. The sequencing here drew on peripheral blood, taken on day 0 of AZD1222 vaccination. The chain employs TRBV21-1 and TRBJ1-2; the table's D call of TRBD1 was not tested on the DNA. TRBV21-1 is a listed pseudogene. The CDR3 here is CASSKGEGATYGYTF. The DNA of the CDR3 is TGTGCCAGCAGCAAGGGTGAAGGGGCGACCTATGGCTACACCTTC.